The rows below give T cell receptor beta chains drawn from one sample of a study of blood T cell repertoires in COVID-19. Method: immunoSEQ multiplex PCR; TCRdb's copy keeps in-frame clones and lacks some. Of approximately 270,000 clones in the sample, roughly nine tenths were seen once. Sequenced input: PBMCs or T cells enriched from blood (not recorded which). The receptor source for this set is a woman aged 60-75 years who had recovered from COVID-19. The CDR3 runs from the conserved cysteine through the conserved F or W. D genes are given only for firm matches. Some rows mark clone size as missing; the rest say once, few, many or name a class of expanded clone.

v_gene	d_gene	abundance	len	j_gene	CDR3nt	CDR3aa
TRBV5-1	.	few	13	TRBJ2-7	TGCGCCAGCAGCTTGCCTAGCTCCTACGAGCAGTACTTC	CASSLPSSYEQYF
TRBV5-4	TRBD2	.	15	TRBJ2-1	TGTGCCAGCAGCACTACTAGCGGGGGCGGCAATGAGCAGTTCTTC	CASSTTSGGGNEQFF
TRBV5-4	.	.	15	TRBJ1-2	TGTGCCAGCAGCTTGGTTGGCAGGGGAAACTATGGCTACACCTTC	CASSLVGRGNYGYTF
TRBV5-6	.	.	14	TRBJ1-1	TGTGCCAGCAGCTTGGTTGGGGCGGCCACTGAAGCTTTCTTT	CASSLVGAATEAFF
TRBV11-2	TRBD1	.	13	TRBJ2-7	TGTGCCAGCAGTTCCGACAGGGCTCGGGAGCAGTACTTC	CASSSDRAREQYF
TRBV10-3	.	.	13	TRBJ1-5	TGTGCCATCGGGGAGGAGGGCAATCAGCCCCAGCATTTT	CAIGEEGNQPQHF
TRBV6-5	TRBD2	.	14	TRBJ2-3	TGTGCCACTCTATCTAGCGGGGTTAGAGATACGCAGTATTTT	CATLSSGVRDTQYF
TRBV10-3	.	.	14	TRBJ1-2	TGTGCCATCAGTGTGAATGACAGGAGTGCTGGCTACACCTTC	CAISVNDRSAGYTF
TRBV27	.	.	13	TRBJ1-5	TGTGCCAGCAGTCAGGGGATCAATCAGCCCCAGCATTTT	CASSQGINQPQHF
TRBV3-1/TRBV3-2	TRBD2	.	18	TRBJ2-7	TGTGCCAGCAGCCAAGAGGGAGGCGCGGGAGGGCATCGACACGAGCAGTACTTC	CASSQEGGAGGHRHEQYF
TRBV3-1/TRBV3-2	.	.	12	TRBJ1-3	TGTGCCAGCAGTTCTACTGGAAACACCATATATTTT	CASSSTGNTIYF
TRBV4-1	.	.	15	TRBJ2-3	TGCGCCAGCAGCCCGCAGGTAGGGGTCACAGATACGCAGTATTTT	CASSPQVGVTDTQYF
TRBV27	.	.	13	TRBJ2-7	TGTGCCAGCAGTTTCGAGTACTCCTACGAGCAGTACTTC	CASSFEYSYEQYF
TRBV6-5	TRBD2	once	15	TRBJ2-7	TGTGCCAGCAGTTACTCCCGGACTAGTCTGTTCGGGCAGTACTTC	CASSYSRTSLFGQYF
TRBV5-1	.	.	12	TRBJ2-1	TGCGCCAGCAGCACCGGACAGAATGAGCAGTTCTTC	CASSTGQNEQFF
TRBV2	.	.	14	TRBJ1-1	TGTGCCAGCAGTGAACCACAGGGCAACACTGAAGCTTTCTTT	CASSEPQGNTEAFF
TRBV5-1	.	.	14	TRBJ2-5	TGCGCCAGCAGCTTGTTGAATAGCGATGAGACCCAGTACTTC	CASSLLNSDETQYF
TRBV19	.	.	13	TRBJ1-5	TGTGCCAGTAGTGACCACAGGGATCAGCCCCAGCATTTT	CASSDHRDQPQHF
TRBV12-3/TRBV12-4	TRBD2	.	13	TRBJ2-1	TGTGCCAGCAGTGGGACTAGCGGGGGGTCGGGGTTCTTC	CASSGTSGGSGFF
TRBV28	.	.	12	TRBJ1-5	TGTGCCAGCAGTACAGGCTCTCAGCCCCAGCATTTT	CASSTGSQPQHF
TRBV28	.	.	11	TRBJ2-7	TGTGCCAGCAAGGGGGGGTACGAGCAGTACTTC	CASKGGYEQYF
TRBV19	TRBD1	.	15	TRBJ2-1	TGTGCCAGTAGTATAGAATCCAGGGGGCGAGTCTCGCAGTTCTTC	CASSIESRGRVSQFF
TRBV19	.	.	13	TRBJ2-5	TGTGCCAGTAGCCTAACCTGGAGGGAGACCCAGTACTTC	CASSLTWRETQYF
TRBV19	TRBD2	.	16	TRBJ2-7	TGTGCCAGTATGGCCTCGGGGGGACCTAATTCCTACGAGCAGTACTTC	CASMASGGPNSYEQYF
TRBV5-1	TRBD1	.	14	TRBJ1-2	TGCGCCAGCAGCTCCGGACAGGGGAACTATGGCTACACCTTC	CASSSGQGNYGYTF
TRBV7-9	.	.	15	TRBJ1-1	TGTGCCAGCAGCCCCCGAGGGGGTCGGATCAGTGAAGCTTTCTTT	CASSPRGGRISEAFF
TRBV28	.	.	17	TRBJ1-4	TGTGCCAGCAGTTTAGCCGGACAGTTGGGGTCTAATGAAAAACTGTTTTTT	CASSLAGQLGSNEKLFF
TRBV10-1	.	.	13	TRBJ1-3	TGCGCCAGCAGCCCGGACAGTGCGAACACCATATATTTT	CASSPDSANTIYF
TRBV6-5	TRBD1	.	13	TRBJ1-5	TGTGCCAGCAGCCCGACAGGGTTGCAGCCCCAGCATTTT	CASSPTGLQPQHF
TRBV19	TRBD1	.	14	TRBJ1-2	TGTGCCAGTAGCCAAGGGACAGGGAGCGGTAGCTACACCTTC	CASSQGTGSGSYTF
TRBV30	.	.	13	TRBJ2-7	TGTGCCTGGAGGACTAGGGGGCCATACGAGCAGTACTTC	CAWRTRGPYEQYF
TRBV5-4	TRBD2	few	13	TRBJ2-7	TGTGCCAGCAGCCCTACTAGCGCTATCGAGCAGTACTTC	CASSPTSAIEQYF
TRBV20-1	.	once	11	TRBJ1-2	TGCAGTGCTCGACAAAACAATGGCTACACCTTC	CSARQNNGYTF
TRBV18	.	few	16	TRBJ2-2	TGTGCCAGCTCACCCTCGACTACCCGGGGCACCGGGGAGCTGTTTTTT	CASSPSTTRGTGELFF
TRBV7-8	.	.	12	TRBJ1-4	TGTGCCAGCAGCTTAGGATCCGGAGAACTGTTTTTT	CASSLGSGELFF
TRBV7-3	TRBD2	.	16	TRBJ2-2	TGTGCCAGCAGCAACCCTAGCGGGAGAAGTACCGGGGAGCTGTTTTTT	CASSNPSGRSTGELFF
TRBV7-8	.	.	16	TRBJ2-3	TGTGCCAGCAGCTTAGCGTTGTCACTTAGCACAGATACGCAGTATTTT	CASSLALSLSTDTQYF
TRBV3-1/TRBV3-2	.	.	15	TRBJ1-3	TGTGCCAGCAACTCCCCAGGTTCCTCTGGAAACACCATATATTTT	CASNSPGSSGNTIYF
TRBV5-4	TRBD1	.	14	TRBJ1-6	TGTGCCAGCAGCTTGGGGGACAGAGACGGGCCCCTCCACTTT	CASSLGDRDGPLHF
TRBV19	TRBD1	.	16	TRBJ1-5	TGTGCCAGTAGTACCCCGGGCCGGACAGGGGGTCAGCCCCAGCATTTT	CASSTPGRTGGQPQHF
TRBV25-1	TRBD1	.	15	TRBJ1-4	TGTGCCAGCAGTGAATACGGGACAGGAAATGAAAAACTGTTTTTT	CASSEYGTGNEKLFF
TRBV30	.	.	14	TRBJ1-5	TGTGCCTGGAGCCTAGGACAGTCCGATCAGCCCCAGCATTTT	CAWSLGQSDQPQHF
TRBV27	TRBD1	.	13	TRBJ1-2	TGTGCCAGCAGGGGGACAGGGCTGGATGGCTACACCTTC	CASRGTGLDGYTF
TRBV10-3	TRBD1	.	15	TRBJ1-2	TGTGCCATCAGATTTACCGGACAGGTTATAGGTGGCTACACCTTC	CAIRFTGQVIGGYTF
TRBV27	TRBD1	.	15	TRBJ1-6	TGTGCCAGCAGTTTGGGCGGGACAGCTAATTCACCCCTCCACTTT	CASSLGGTANSPLHF
TRBV30	TRBD1	few	21	TRBJ1-6	TGTGCCTGGAGTCCCCCGGGACAGGGACGATTGGCCTGGTTTGGAAATTCACCCCTCCACTTT	CAWSPPGQGRLAWFGNSPLHF
TRBV13	TRBD1	.	17	TRBJ2-2	TGTGCCAGCAGCACGAGCTTGGGACAGGTTGAAAGCGGGGAGCTGTTTTTT	CASSTSLGQVESGELFF
TRBV28	TRBD1	once	14	TRBJ1-1	TGTGCCAGCAGTTCGGGACAGCTCACCACTGAAGCTTTCTTT	CASSSGQLTTEAFF
TRBV2	.	.	14	TRBJ2-6	TGTGCCAGCAACGAGGGAATAGGGGCCAACGTCCTGACTTTC	CASNEGIGANVLTF
TRBV5-5	.	.	13	TRBJ1-4	TGTGCCAGCAGCCCATCAGTTAGCGAAAAACTGTTTTTT	CASSPSVSEKLFF
TRBV19	.	.	14	TRBJ1-5	TGTGCCAGTACCCTGGGGCAGGGGCCAACAGCCCAGCATTTT	CASTLGQGPTAQHF
TRBV30	TRBD1	.	15	TRBJ2-3	TGTGCCTGGAGTAAAAGGGACAGGGACACAGATACGCAGTATTTT	CAWSKRDRDTDTQYF
TRBV9	TRBD1	.	18	TRBJ2-1	TGTGCCAGCAGCGTTACCTCCGGGACAGGTGACCTTTACAATGAGCAGTTCTTC	CASSVTSGTGDLYNEQFF
TRBV6-5	.	.	12	TRBJ1-1	TGTGCCAGCAGTCACCAGGGTACTGAAGCTTTCTTT	CASSHQGTEAFF
TRBV5-4	TRBD2	.	17	TRBJ2-2	TGTGCCAGCAGCTTGGCCGTGACGGGGGGTTATGTCGGGGAGCTGTTTTTT	CASSLAVTGGYVGELFF